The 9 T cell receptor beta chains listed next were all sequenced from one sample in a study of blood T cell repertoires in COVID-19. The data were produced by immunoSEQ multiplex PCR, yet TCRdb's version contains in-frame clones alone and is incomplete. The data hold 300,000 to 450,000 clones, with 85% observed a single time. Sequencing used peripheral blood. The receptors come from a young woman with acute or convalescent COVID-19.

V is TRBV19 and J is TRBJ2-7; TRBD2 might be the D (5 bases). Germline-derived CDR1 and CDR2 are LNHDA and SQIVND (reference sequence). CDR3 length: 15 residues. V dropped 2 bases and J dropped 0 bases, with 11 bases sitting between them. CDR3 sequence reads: CASSISADLSYEQYF. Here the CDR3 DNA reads TGTGCCAGTAGTATATCAGCGGACCTCTCCTACGAGCAGTACTTC.

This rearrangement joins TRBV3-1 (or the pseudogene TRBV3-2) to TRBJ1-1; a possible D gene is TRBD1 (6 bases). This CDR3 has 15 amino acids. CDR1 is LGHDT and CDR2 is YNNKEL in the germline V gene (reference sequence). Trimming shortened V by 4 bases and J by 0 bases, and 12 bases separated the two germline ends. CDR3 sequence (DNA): TGTGCCAGCAGCCCGCCCAGGGGAGTGAACACTGAAGCTTTCTTT. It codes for CASSPPRGVNTEAFF.

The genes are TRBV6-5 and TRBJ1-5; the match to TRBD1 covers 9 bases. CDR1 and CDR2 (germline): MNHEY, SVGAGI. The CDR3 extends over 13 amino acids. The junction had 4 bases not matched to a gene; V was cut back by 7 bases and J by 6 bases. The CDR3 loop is CASNQDRGQPQHF. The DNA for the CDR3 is TGTGCCAGCAACCAGGACAGGGGTCAGCCCCAGCATTTT.

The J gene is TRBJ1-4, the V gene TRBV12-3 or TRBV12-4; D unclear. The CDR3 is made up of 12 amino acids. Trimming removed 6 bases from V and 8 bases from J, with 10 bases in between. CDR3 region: CASRRGGEKLFF. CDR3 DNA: TGTGCCAGCAGGCGCGGAGGGGAAAAACTGTTTTTT.

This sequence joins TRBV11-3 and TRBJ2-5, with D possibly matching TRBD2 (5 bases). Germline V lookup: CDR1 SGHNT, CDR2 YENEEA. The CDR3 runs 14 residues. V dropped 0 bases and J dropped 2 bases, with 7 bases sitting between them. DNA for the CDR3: TGTGCCAGCAGCTTAGACGGGGAGCAAGAGACCCAGTACTTC. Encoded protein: CASSLDGEQETQYF.

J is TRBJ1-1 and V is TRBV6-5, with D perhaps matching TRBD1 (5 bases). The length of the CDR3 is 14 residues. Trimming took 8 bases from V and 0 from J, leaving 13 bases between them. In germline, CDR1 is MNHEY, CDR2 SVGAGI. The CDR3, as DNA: TGTGCCAGCGGCAGGGATACGGTGAACACTGAAGCTTTCTTT. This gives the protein CASGRDTVNTEAFF.

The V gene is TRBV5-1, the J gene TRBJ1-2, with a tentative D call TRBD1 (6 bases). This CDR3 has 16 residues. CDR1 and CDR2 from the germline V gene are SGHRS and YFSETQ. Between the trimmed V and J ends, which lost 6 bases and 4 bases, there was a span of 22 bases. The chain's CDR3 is CASNISPPTGIYGYTF. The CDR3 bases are TGCGCCAGCAACATTAGCCCCCCGACAGGAATCTATGGCTACACCTTC.

The CDR3 nucleotides read TGTGCCAGTACCACCTGGACAGGGCTGAGGGAAAAACTGTTTTTT. This sequence encodes CASTTWTGLREKLFF. The V and J genes are TRBV19 and TRBJ1-4; 8 bases agree with TRBD1. Unmatched junction bases numbered 12, after V lost 7 bases and J lost 8 bases. Per germline, CDR1 LNHDA and CDR2 SQIVND (reference sequence). CDR3 length: 15 residues.

This CDR3 is CASSLRSSGSWEQFF. In DNA form, the CDR3 reads TGTGCCAGCAGCTTACGGTCTAGCGGGAGCTGGGAGCAGTTCTTC. The genes are TRBV11-3 and TRBJ2-1; 10 nucleotides agree with TRBD2. The germline gives CDR1 SGHNT, CDR2 YENEEA. The CDR3 is 15 residues long. Trimming at V came to 2 bases and at J to 10 bases, leaving 8 bases not matched to a gene.